Listed below are T cell receptor beta chains from one sample, sequenced in a study of blood T cell repertoires in COVID-19. The protocol was immunoSEQ multiplex PCR, while the TCRdb copy is restricted to in-frame clones and leaves out a portion. The profile covers 120,000 to 150,000 clones, with about 80% appearing a single time and 3.5% to 4.5% taken by the ten largest. Sequencing input: peripheral blood. Every receptor here comes from a man aged 55 to 70 with acute or convalescent COVID-19. Each CDR3 is given with its conserved first and last residue. The D gene is left open where the match is weak. Size tells how often a clone was seen (once, few, many) or the class of an expanded clone, and some rows leave it out.

J,size,V,D,DNA,CDR3
TRBJ2-2,NA,TRBV7-2,TRBD1,TGTGCCAGCAGCTACGGGACAGCCATCACCGGGGAGCTGTTTTTT,CASSYGTAITGELFF
TRBJ2-1,NA,TRBV5-1,TRBD2,TGCGCCAGCAGCTACCCTAGGACTAGCGGCTATGAGCAGTTCTTC,CASSYPRTSGYEQFF
TRBJ2-7,many,TRBV6-5,TRBD1,TGTGCCAGCCTCGGACAGGGTTCCTACGAGCAGTACTTC,CASLGQGSYEQYF
TRBJ1-1,NA,TRBV7-9,TRBD1,TGTGCCAGCAGGCCGACAGGGATGTCTGAAGCTTTCTTT,CASRPTGMSEAFF
TRBJ1-3,NA,TRBV13,NA,TGTGCCAGCAGCCCACCGACACCGGGGGAGCGAAACACCATATATTTT,CASSPPTPGERNTIYF
TRBJ2-7,NA,TRBV13,TRBD1,TGTGCCAGCAGCCCTACCAGGGGGCACGAGCAGTACTTC,CASSPTRGHEQYF
TRBJ1-2,NA,TRBV28,NA,TGTGCCAGCAGTCCTTCGACAGTTAACTATGGCTACACCTTC,CASSPSTVNYGYTF
TRBJ1-5,NA,TRBV29-1,NA,TGCAGCGCCGGGACTGGAAATCAGCCCCAGCATTTT,CSAGTGNQPQHF
TRBJ2-3,NA,TRBV3-1/TRBV3-2,NA,TGTGCCAGCAGCCAAGCGTTACTAGCTGGAGATACGCAGTATTTT,CASSQALLAGDTQYF
TRBJ2-2,NA,TRBV27,NA,TGTGCCAGCAGTTCTGGCAGGGCGGCCGGGGAGCTGTTTTTT,CASSSGRAAGELFF
TRBJ1-1,NA,TRBV6-5,NA,TGTGCCAGCAGTCGTCTGAGGGAGTGGCCTGAAGCTTTCTTT,CASSRLREWPEAFF
TRBJ2-3,NA,TRBV27,TRBD2,TGTGCCAGCAGATCCGCCCGTCTAGCGGGAGGTGTGAGTCGTACAGATACGCAGTATTTT,CASRSARLAGGVSRTDTQYF
TRBJ2-1,NA,TRBV5-6,TRBD2,TGTGCCAGCAGCCTGCAGCGGGACTCCCTATACAATGAGCAGTTCTTC,CASSLQRDSLYNEQFF
TRBJ2-2,NA,TRBV19,NA,TGTGCCAGTAGTATCTTGGACAGAGGGTACACCGGGGAGCTGTTTTTT,CASSILDRGYTGELFF
TRBJ1-4,few,TRBV4-2,NA,TGTGCCAGCAGCCAGATGGAGGGGAATGAAAAACTGTTTTTT,CASSQMEGNEKLFF
TRBJ2-2,NA,TRBV10-3,TRBD2,TGTGCCATCAGTGAGTCGTTGAATTTAGCGGGAGGTGACGGGGAGCTGTTTTTT,CAISESLNLAGGDGELFF
TRBJ2-5,NA,TRBV5-1,NA,TGCGCCAGCAGCTTTCCCGGAGAAGAGACCCAGTACTTC,CASSFPGEETQYF
TRBJ2-6,NA,TRBV5-4,TRBD1,TGTGCCAGCGGGACAGGAGTTCGCTCTGGGGCCAACGTCCTGACTTTC,CASGTGVRSGANVLTF
TRBJ2-7,once,TRBV5-1,NA,TGCGCCAGCAGCACGGCCTACGAGCAGTACTTC,CASSTAYEQYF
TRBJ2-3,NA,TRBV24-1,NA,TGTGCCACCAGTGACCCAGGGTATGGCACAGATACGCAGTATTTT,CATSDPGYGTDTQYF
TRBJ1-2,NA,TRBV27,NA,TGTGCCAGCAGTTCGACCTCGCAGGGGAGCTATGGCTACACCTTC,CASSSTSQGSYGYTF
TRBJ2-7,NA,TRBV5-4,TRBD1,TGTGCCAGCAGCTTGGCCGCGGGGACAGGTTCCCACGTCTTC,CASSLAAGTGSHVF
TRBJ2-5,NA,TRBV6-5,NA,TGTGCCAGCGATCAGAGCGTTCAAGAGACCCAGTACTTC,CASDQSVQETQYF
TRBJ2-3,NA,TRBV25-1,TRBD2,TGTGCCAGCGGCCAGCGGGAGAGTGGGGATACGCAGTATTTT,CASGQRESGDTQYF
TRBJ2-1,NA,TRBV9,TRBD2,TGTGCCAGCAGCGTAAGCGGGAGCTCCTACAATGAGCAGTTCTTC,CASSVSGSSYNEQFF
TRBJ1-1,NA,TRBV7-6,NA,TGTGCCAGCAGCTTAGCCGCCCAGGGAACGAACACTGAAGCTTTCTTT,CASSLAAQGTNTEAFF
TRBJ2-7,NA,TRBV7-2,TRBD2,TGTGCCAGCAGCGCATACATGACTAGCGGGAGTACCCCCTACGAGCAGTACTTC,CASSAYMTSGSTPYEQYF
TRBJ1-6,NA,TRBV3-1/TRBV3-2,NA,TGTGCCAGCAGCCAAAGAGTGCCGAATTCACCCCTCCACTTT,CASSQRVPNSPLHF
TRBJ1-6,NA,TRBV19,TRBD1,TGTGCCCCCCCGGGGGACAGGACTTATTCACCCCTCCACTTT,CAPPGDRTYSPLHF